The 18 T cell receptor beta chains below were found in one sample sequenced in a study of T-cell reconstitution after alpha-beta-depleted transplantation in children. The TCRbeta library was prepared with unique molecular identifiers. MiXCR, applied by TCRdb to the PCR reads, yields one record per CDR3 protein. The sample carries 450,000 to 600,000 distinct CDR3 sequences, roughly 33% recorded once. The sample in question was PBMCs from the stem cell graft donor, obtained from the stem cell graft. Source of these receptors: a human donor who donated a stem cell graft to a child with aplastic anemia.

This clonotype was counted between two and nine times. This rearrangement joins TRBV4-3 to TRBJ2-7; TRBD2 might be the D (5 bases). The CDR3 is 15 residues long. V lost 1 base and J lost 0, with 10 bases in between. CDR1 and CDR2 from the germline V gene are LGHNA and YSLEER. For the CDR3, the DNA is TGCGCCAGCAGCCAAGTGAGTGCGGGCTCCTACGAGCAGTACTTC. This gives the protein CASSQVSAGSYEQYF.

V is TRBV27 and J is TRBJ2-4; tentatively, D is TRBD2 (6 bases). Germline V gives CDR1 MNHEY, CDR2 SMNVEV (reference sequence). The CDR3 runs to 16 residues. Trimming left V 1 base short and J 3 bases short, with 13 bases between. CDR3 coding DNA: TGTGCCAGCAGTTTATTACGGGAGTATGGCAAAAACATTCAGTACTTC. Its translation: CASSLLREYGKNIQYF.

The table lists this clonotype with a few counts. The chain combines TRBV11-3 with TRBJ2-1; either TRBD1 or TRBD2 may supply D (6 bases each). Germline lookup yields CDR1 SGHNT and CDR2 YENEEA. The V end lost 5 bases, the J end lost 5 bases, and 13 bases lay between the germline ends. The CDR3 is 14 amino acids. CDR3 region: CASSPGARNNEQFF. Written as DNA, the CDR3 is TGTGCCAGCAGCCCGGGGGCAAGGAACAATGAGCAGTTCTTC.

The chain couples TRBV6-2 or TRBV6-3 to TRBJ2-7; 10 bases are a match to TRBD2. The CDR3 consists of 14 residues. Germline V gene data show CDR1 as MNHEY and CDR2 as SVGEGT. V lost 5 bases, J lost 6 bases, and 7 bases stayed unmatched. The CDR3, as DNA: TGTGCCAGCAGTCCCCACCTAGCGGGAGTCGAGCAGTACGTC. Translating gives CASSPHLAGVEQYV.

The chain combines TRBV5-6 with TRBJ1-4, with 7 bases fitting TRBD1. Germline CDR1 SGHDT, CDR2 YYEEEE. The CDR3 runs 13 residues. Germline trimming cut 9 bases from V and 5 bases from J; bases unmatched to any gene: 7. CDR3 bases: TGTGCCACCAGACAGGGCGACAATGAAAAACTGTTTTTT. This codes for CATRQGDNEKLFF.

The DNA for the CDR3 is TGCAGCGCGAGCCGGGACAGGGGGATCACTGAAGCTTTCTTT. It specifies CSASRDRGITEAFF. This rearrangement joins TRBV29-1 to TRBJ1-1; 11 bases are a match to TRBD1. The germline gives CDR1 SQVTM, CDR2 ANQGSEA. CDR3 length: 14 amino acids. V was clipped by 7 bases and J by 4 bases; unmatched bases: 8.

The V gene is TRBV3-1, the J gene TRBJ1-2, with a tentative D call TRBD1 (5 bases). The CDR3 loop spans 13 amino acids. Trimming pared 1 base from V and 7 bases from J, leaving 10 bases between. CDR1 is LGHDT, CDR2 YNNKEL, per germline (reference sequence). The CDR3 spells CASSQGGVSGYTF. CDR3 in DNA: TGTGCCAGCAGCCAAGGAGGGGTGAGTGGCTACACCTTC. The variable domain in full, with the rest retrieved from reference TRBV3-1 and TRBJ1-2, is DTAVSQTPKYLVTQMGNDKSIKCEQNLGHDTMYWYKQDSKKFLKIMFSYNNKELIINETVPNRFSPKSPDKAHLNLHINSLELGDSAVYFCASSQGGVSGYTFGSGTRLTVV.

Only a few counts were recorded for this clonotype. CDR3 in amino acids: CASSIGGRQGARTQHF. The CDR3 DNA reads as TGTGCCAGTAGTATAGGCGGGAGGCAGGGGGCCCGAACCCAGCATTTT. This chain uses TRBV19 with TRBJ1-5; 8 positions match TRBD1. The germline CDR1 and CDR2 sequences are LNHDA and SQIVND (reference sequence). This CDR3 spans 16 amino acids. J was trimmed by 11 bases and V by 1 base; bases with no gene match: 13.

This clonotype was seen a few times. The V and J genes are TRBV9 and TRBJ1-1, with 9 bases aligning to TRBD1. The V gene's germline CDR1 is SGDLS and CDR2 YYNGEE. V shed 4 bases, J shed 7 bases, and the junction held 5 bases outside the gene matches. The CDR3 extends over 13 amino acids. CDR3 sequence: CASSFRQGGEAFF. The CDR3, as DNA: TGTGCCAGCAGCTTCCGACAGGGGGGTGAAGCTTTCTTT.

The rearrangement uses TRBV5-5 and TRBJ1-5; D call uncertain. The CDR3 contains 16 residues. Germline V CDR1 and CDR2: SGHKS, YYEKEE (reference sequence). V lost 4 bases to trimming and J lost 4 bases, with 18 bases between them. The CDR3 here is CASSISPVQPNQPQHF. In DNA, the CDR3 is TGTGCCAGCAGCATCTCTCCAGTACAGCCGAATCAGCCCCAGCATTTT.

This clonotype came up a few times. The V call is TRBV6-5, the J call TRBJ1-6; 7 bases are shared with TRBD1. CDR1 and CDR2 (germline): MNHEY, SVGAGI. The CDR3 contains 16 residues. V was pared by 2 bases and J by 8 bases, with 9 bases of the junction left unmatched. CDR3 sequence (DNA): TGTGCCAGCAGTTACCTTCAGGGGGGACGGGATTCACCCCTCCACTTT. This translates into CASSYLQGGRDSPLHF.

This clonotype was observed a few times. The V and J genes are TRBV7-2 and TRBJ1-6, with 10 bases fitting TRBD1. The CDR3 sequence is 15 residues long. The V gene end was trimmed by 5 bases and the J gene end by 9 bases; junction bases not matched to a gene: 7. Germline assignment: CDR1 SGHTA and CDR2 FQGNSA. As DNA, the CDR3 is TGTGCCAGCAGCCTTCGGCGGGACAGGGGTTCACCCCTCCACTTT. It encodes CASSLRRDRGSPLHF.

The sample holds a few counts of this clonotype. The V call is TRBV6-1, the J call TRBJ1-2; 7 nucleotides align to TRBD1. Unmatched junction bases numbered 12, after V lost 6 bases and J lost 8 bases. The CDR3 sequence is 14 residues long. The germline gives CDR1 MNHNS, CDR2 SASEGT. CDR3 nucleotide sequence: TGTGCCAGCAGCGAAACGACAGGGTTGGGAGGCTACACCTTC. Protein: CASSETTGLGGYTF.

This clonotype was detected only a few times. This chain joins TRBV6-5 and TRBJ2-1; 10 bases are a match to TRBD2. This CDR3 region has 16 residues. CDR1 and CDR2 (germline): MNHEY, SVGAGI. The V gene end was trimmed by 2 bases and the J gene end by 7 bases; junction bases not matched to a gene: 8. CDR3 sequence: CASSYVSSGSHNEQFF. The CDR3 DNA follows: TGTGCCAGCAGTTACGTTTCTAGCGGGAGCCATAATGAGCAGTTCTTC.

The chain recombines TRBV7-3 with TRBJ1-1; D call uncertain. With 0 bases removed from V and 2 bases from J, the gap between germline ends came to 7 bases. The CDR3 totals 14 residues. CDR1 is SGHTA and CDR2 is FQGTGA in the germline V gene. The DNA of the CDR3 is TGTGCCAGCAGCTTAACAACGGTAAACACTGAAGCTTTCTTT. It codes for CASSLTTVNTEAFF.

This clonotype was seen a few times. The chain uses TRBV24-1 and TRBJ2-7; 10 bases match TRBD2. After removal of 7 bases from V and 6 bases from J, the junction contained 5 bases not matched to a gene. The CDR3 extends over 13 amino acids. Germline assignment: CDR1 KGHDR and CDR2 SFDVKD. The CDR3 is CATRPAGGTEQYF. In DNA, the CDR3 is TGTGCCACCAGACCAGCGGGAGGGACCGAGCAGTACTTC.

This clonotype has just a few counts. This sequence joins TRBV12-3 or TRBV12-4 and TRBJ1-6; no clear D. V gave up 5 bases and J gave up 9 bases, with 14 bases separating them. CDR3 length: 14 residues. CDR3 bases: TGTGCCAGCAGTCCCAGCCGTCTGCGTTCACCCCTCCACTTT. As protein: CASSPSRLRSPLHF.

The CDR3 region has the DNA TGTGCCAGCAAAGCCAACAAGGCTGGCTACACCTTC. The encoded protein is CASKANKAGYTF. The chain recombines TRBV28 with TRBJ1-2, with no clear D. The CDR3 consists of 12 residues. V was trimmed by 7 bases and J by 7 bases, leaving 13 bases between them. Germline CDR1 MDHEN, CDR2 SYDVKM.